Detailed here is one T cell receptor (beta chain). Sequencing used immunoSEQ multiplex PCR; TCRdb keeps in-frame clones, though not all of them. This table holds 190,000 or so clones, about 91% found once. In germline, CDR1 is LNHDA, CDR2 SQIVND (reference sequence). The V and J ends lost 3 bases and 9 bases, in that order; junction bases with no gene match: 7. CDR3 size: 14 residues. The sample belongs to a study of blood T cell repertoires in COVID-19. Study-wide background: The analysed material was cDNA or gDNA that came from T cells, B-cell-depleted T cells, or PBMCs.

All enrollees were about 18 to 89 years old and from 24 US areas. This clonotype originated in a man aged 18 to 29 with acute COVID-19. V gene TRBV19 combines with J gene TRBJ2-2, with TRBD2 matching over 7 bases. Sequencing was carried out using PBMCs or T cells enriched from blood (not recorded which). CDR3 nucleotides: TGTGCCAGTAGTATCGCTGGGGGGGTCAGGGAGCTGTTTTTT. Amino acids: CASSIAGGVRELFF.